The 27 T cell receptor beta chains below were found in one sample sequenced in a study of blood T cell repertoires in COVID-19. Sequencing was performed with immunoSEQ multiplex PCR; in TCRdb, only in-frame clones are kept and a portion is missing. The table includes hundreds of thousands of clones, roughly 89% detected once. The specimen sequenced was PBMCs or T cells enriched from blood (not recorded which). These receptors were collected from a man aged 55 to 70 who had recovered from COVID-19.

V usage is TRBV2 and J usage is TRBJ1-4; 9 bases are a match to TRBD1. The V gene's germline CDR1 is SNHLY and CDR2 FYNNEI. The V segment lost 5 bases and the J segment 4 bases; nucleotides outside the gene matches: 5. The CDR3 totals 15 residues. The CDR3 is CASSKGQGVNEKLFF. The CDR3 DNA reads as TGTGCCAGCAGTAAGGGACAGGGAGTTAATGAAAAACTGTTTTTT.

The V and J genes are TRBV3-1 (or the pseudogene TRBV3-2) and TRBJ2-1; possible D gene TRBD1, 6 bases. The ends were cut back, 1 base at V and 4 bases at J, with 11 bases in the middle. Per the germline V gene, CDR1 is LGHDT and CDR2 is YNNKEL (reference sequence). This CDR3 contains 15 residues. CDR3 coding DNA: TGTGCCAGCAGCCAAGGCTATGGACAGTACAATGAGCAGTTCTTC. This codes for CASSQGYGQYNEQFF.

The V gene is TRBV7-2, the J gene TRBJ1-4; 8 nucleotides align to TRBD1. In germline, CDR1 is SGHTA, CDR2 FQGNSA. The CDR3 loop spans 15 amino acids. V shed 5 bases, J shed 5 bases, and the junction held 7 bases outside the gene matches. The CDR3 region has the DNA TGTGCCAGCAGCCCCCGGACAGGGTTGAATGAAAAACTGTTTTTT. Encoded protein: CASSPRTGLNEKLFF.

The rearrangement joins TRBV7-6 to TRBJ2-3; 8 bases match TRBD2. Germline CDR1 is SGHVS and CDR2 is FNYEAQ. After removal of 1 base from V and 3 bases from J, the junction contained 12 bases not matched to a gene. CDR3 length: 18 residues. As DNA, the CDR3 is TGTGCCAGCAGCTTAGTCCCCAGCGGGAGCGCGGGTACAGATACGCAGTATTTT. It translates to CASSLVPSGSAGTDTQYF.

The chain has TRBV28 and TRBJ1-1; TRBD1 is a possible D gene (6 bases). This CDR3 is 15 amino acids long. From germline, CDR1 is MDHEN and CDR2 SYDVKM. V lost 5 bases to trimming and J lost 1 base, with 14 bases between them. The CDR3 loop reads CASSTNKQGNTEAFF. CDR3 in DNA: TGTGCCAGCAGTACAAATAAACAGGGGAACACTGAAGCTTTCTTT.

V usage is TRBV24-1 and J usage is TRBJ2-3; TRBD1 aligns across 8 bases. Germline CDR1 KGHDR, CDR2 SFDVKD. V shed 3 bases and J 4 bases; nucleotides not matched to a gene: 8. This CDR3 comprises 16 residues. The CDR3 DNA follows: TGTGCCACCAGTGATCCAGGGGGCAGAGGATCAGATACGCAGTATTTT. This translates into CATSDPGGRGSDTQYF.

This chain links TRBV19 with TRBJ1-2; D not resolved. Germline CDR1 and CDR2: LNHDA and SQIVND (reference sequence). This CDR3 spans 16 amino acids. Trimming pared 3 bases from V and 0 bases from J, leaving 14 bases between. CDR3 DNA sequence: TGTGCCAGTAGTATGTCTTGGCAGTCACCTAACTATGGCTACACCTTC. Translation gives CASSMSWQSPNYGYTF. The full variable domain, rest sourced from reference TRBV19 and TRBJ1-2, is DGGITQSPKYLFRKEGQNVTLSCEQNLNHDAMYWYRQDPGQGLRLIYYSQIVNDFQKGDIAEGYSVSREKKESFPLTVTSAQKNPTAFYLCASSMSWQSPNYGYTFGSGTRLTVV.

This clone appeared a few times. The CDR3 DNA follows: TGTGCCAGCAGCTTCCATGACAGGGACACCGGGGAGCTGTTTTTT. This gives the protein CASSFHDRDTGELFF. The chain uses TRBV5-8 and TRBJ2-2, with 7 bases that match TRBD1. The CDR3 spans 15 residues. The ends lost 2 bases at V and 3 bases at J; junction bases unmatched: 4. Per the germline V gene, CDR1 is SGHTS and CDR2 is YDEGEE. Complete variable domain (other parts from reference TRBV5-8 and TRBJ2-2): EAGVTQSPTHLIKTRGQQATLRCSPISGHTSVYWYQQALGLGLQFLLWYDEGEERNRGNFPPRFSGRQFPNYSSELNVNALELEDSALYLCASSFHDRDTGELFFGEGSRLTVL.

The genes are TRBV5-4 and TRBJ2-1; 9 bases are a match to TRBD2. J was trimmed by 7 bases and V by 0 bases; bases with no gene match: 8. Germline-derived CDR1 and CDR2 are SGHNT and YYREEE (reference sequence). This CDR3 region has 16 residues. Here the CDR3 DNA reads TGTGCCAGCAGCTTGGGTGGCGGGAGGGCCTCTAATGAGCAGTTCTTC. This sequence encodes CASSLGGGRASNEQFF.

The chain has TRBV30 and TRBJ1-4; D is perhaps TRBD1 (6 bases). The V gene's germline CDR1 is GTSNPN and CDR2 SVGIG (reference sequence). V was cut by 6 bases and J by 0 bases, with 11 bases left in between. This CDR3 region has 14 residues. CDR3: CACSGGTTNEKLFF. The CDR3 DNA sequence: TGTGCCTGCTCGGGGGGCACAACTAATGAAAAACTGTTTTTT.

V usage is TRBV6-2 or TRBV6-3 and J usage is TRBJ1-5; possibly TRBD1 for D (5 bases). V shed 0 bases and J shed 6 bases, with 9 bases lying between them. The CDR3 runs to 14 residues. CDR1 is MNHEY, CDR2 SVGEGT, per germline. CDR3 residues: CASSYSATAQPQHF. Here the CDR3 DNA reads TGTGCCAGCAGTTACTCAGCGACAGCTCAGCCCCAGCATTTT.

The gene calls are TRBV28 and TRBJ1-1; possibly TRBD1 for D (5 bases). Germline assignment: CDR1 MDHEN and CDR2 SYDVKM. The CDR3 loop spans 12 amino acids. V lost 5 bases to trimming and J lost 5 bases, with 9 bases between them. The CDR3: CASSRQGTEAFF. The CDR3 DNA sequence: TGTGCCAGCAGTCGTCAGGGAACTGAAGCTTTCTTT.

The genes are TRBV11-2 and TRBJ2-7, with D possibly TRBD1 on 6 matching bases. Germline CDR1 is SGHAT and CDR2 is FQNNGV. The CDR3 is made up of 14 amino acids. V was clipped by 4 bases and J by 5 bases, with 15 bases between them. CDR3 bases: TGTGCCAGCAGCTCCGGGACAAATTATGACGAGCAGTACTTC. Translation: CASSSGTNYDEQYF.

This rearrangement joins TRBV25-1 to TRBJ2-1; 7 nucleotides line up with TRBD2. V shed 2 bases, J shed 5 bases, and the junction held 9 bases outside the gene matches. The germline gives CDR1 MGHDK, CDR2 SYGVNS. The CDR3 sequence is 16 residues long. This chain's CDR3 is CASSEPGGSYNNEQFF. DNA of the CDR3: TGTGCCAGCAGTGAACCCGGGGGGAGTTATAACAATGAGCAGTTCTTC.

The rearrangement joins TRBV11-2 to TRBJ2-7; 13 positions match TRBD2. The CDR3 runs to 14 residues. Unmatched junction bases numbered 7, after V lost 5 bases and J lost 9 bases. Germline CDR1 reads SGHAT; CDR2 reads FQNNGV. CDR3: CASSHPGLAGRQYF. The CDR3 DNA is TGTGCCAGCAGCCATCCGGGACTAGCGGGAAGGCAGTACTTC.

In this sample, this clone turned up a few times. V is TRBV2 and J is TRBJ2-2, with D possibly matching TRBD2 (6 bases). This CDR3 spans 14 amino acids. V was trimmed by 6 bases and J by 2 bases, leaving 10 bases between them. CDR1 and CDR2 (germline): SNHLY, FYNNEI. CDR3 in amino acids: CASRRDGNTGELFF. In nucleotides, the CDR3 is TGTGCCAGCAGGCGGGACGGCAACACCGGGGAGCTGTTTTTT.

This sequence joins TRBV5-1 and TRBJ2-3; a weak D match, TRBD2 (5 bases). The V end was cut by 4 bases, the J end by 0 bases, with 15 bases between. The CDR3 is 16 residues long. CDR1 is SGHRS and CDR2 is YFSETQ in the germline V gene. CDR3 loop: CASSPGGGFSTDTQYF. DNA for the CDR3: TGCGCCAGCAGCCCCGGCGGCGGGTTTAGCACAGATACGCAGTATTTT.

V is TRBV24-1 and J is TRBJ2-1; 12 positions agree with TRBD2. The CDR3 sequence is 17 residues long. The germline gives CDR1 KGHDR, CDR2 SFDVKD. With 4 bases clipped from V and 3 bases from J, the junction kept 6 bases outside the gene matches. The CDR3 loop is CATSETTSGGVYNEQFF. The CDR3 bases are TGTGCCACCAGTGAAACGACTAGCGGGGGAGTCTACAATGAGCAGTTCTTC.

The chain carries TRBV5-1 and TRBJ2-3, with TRBD2 matching over 11 bases. Unmatched junction bases numbered 2, after V lost 2 bases and J lost 0 bases. Germline lookup yields CDR1 SGHRS and CDR2 YFSETQ. CDR3 length equals 16 residues. The CDR3: CASSLWTSGSTDTQYF. The CDR3 DNA follows: TGCGCCAGCAGCTTATGGACTAGCGGGAGCACAGATACGCAGTATTTT.

The chain uses TRBV5-4 and TRBJ2-2; 7 bases are shared with TRBD1. The CDR3 totals 15 residues. The trim removed 3 bases at V and 0 bases at J, leaving 2 bases unmatched. CDR1 is SGHNT and CDR2 is YYREEE in the germline V gene (reference sequence). The DNA of the CDR3 is TGTGCCAGCAGCTGGGACAGCGCGAACACCGGGGAGCTGTTTTTT. Translating gives CASSWDSANTGELFF.

This rearrangement joins TRBV4-2 to TRBJ1-2; a weak D match, TRBD1 (5 bases). Germline CDR1 is LGHNA and CDR2 is YNFKEQ. The CDR3 extends over 16 amino acids. The ends were cut back, 0 bases at V and 8 bases at J, with 19 bases in the middle. CDR3 in amino acids: CASSQDPVGPGKGYTF. In DNA, the CDR3 is TGTGCCAGCAGCCAAGATCCGGTGGGGCCAGGTAAAGGCTACACCTTC.

This chain uses TRBV7-2 with TRBJ2-5, with 9 positions matching TRBD1. With 1 base clipped from V and 2 bases from J, the junction kept 2 bases outside the gene matches. The CDR3 spans 15 residues. Germline CDR1 SGHTA, CDR2 FQGNSA. The CDR3 here is CASSLGGQGQETQYF. CDR3 sequence (DNA): TGTGCCAGCAGCTTAGGTGGACAGGGGCAAGAGACCCAGTACTTC.

This clone occurred once. The V call is TRBV2, the J call TRBJ2-1; D is possibly TRBD1 (5 bases). Germline assignment: CDR1 SNHLY and CDR2 FYNNEI. The CDR3 extends over 13 amino acids. The V end lost 3 bases, the J end lost 9 bases, and 12 bases lay between the germline ends. In DNA, the CDR3 is TGTGCCAGCAGTGATAGTGGGCAGGGTGAGCAGTTCTTC. The encoded protein is CASSDSGQGEQFF.

The CDR3 nucleotides read TGTGCCAGTAGTTCGGCAGGCGAAGTCTCTGAAGCTTTCTTT. This codes for CASSSAGEVSEAFF. The V and J genes are TRBV19 and TRBJ1-1; D ambiguous. The CDR3 is 14 residues long. The germline V gene has CDR1 LNHDA and CDR2 SQIVND (reference sequence). Trimming removed 5 bases at V and 6 bases at J, with 16 bases between.

This clone appeared once. The chain is built from TRBV9 and TRBJ1-3, with unresolved D. Trimming pared 3 bases from V and 7 bases from J, leaving 8 bases between. Germline V gives CDR1 SGDLS, CDR2 YYNGEE. The CDR3 has 12 amino acids. The CDR3 sequence is CASSATGNTIYF. CDR3 DNA: TGTGCCAGCAGCGCGACGGGGAACACCATATATTTT.

V and J are TRBV7-3 and TRBJ2-1; 11 bases agree with TRBD2. The CDR3 sequence is 17 residues long. Germline V gene data show CDR1 as SGHTA and CDR2 as FQGTGA. J lost 9 bases, V lost 5 bases, and 15 bases had no gene match. CDR3 coding DNA: TGTGCCAGCAGCCTAAGCCCACTAGCGGGAGAAGTGGGTGAGCAGTTCTTC. Residues: CASSLSPLAGEVGEQFF. The full variable domain, its missing parts supplied by reference TRBV7-3 and TRBJ2-1, is GAGVSQTPSNKVTEKGKYVELRCDPISGHTALYWYRQSLGQGPEFLIYFQGTGAADDSGLPNDRFFAVRPEGSVSTLKIQRTERGDSAVYLCASSLSPLAGEVGEQFFGPGTRLTVL.

The chain carries TRBV27 and TRBJ2-2; 9 nucleotides agree with TRBD2. CDR3 length: 17 residues. The V and J ends lost 1 base and 3 bases, in that order; junction bases with no gene match: 6. The germline CDR1 and CDR2 sequences are MNHEY and SMNVEV (reference sequence). CDR3 protein: CASSLWGRGGDTGELFF. DNA of the CDR3: TGTGCCAGCAGTTTATGGGGGCGCGGGGGGGACACCGGGGAGCTGTTTTTT.